The T cell receptor beta chain under discussion was sequenced for a study of blood T cells in healthy people across ages (dated by TCRdb to the mid-2010s). The study in broad terms: In model experiments, template switching captured roughly one uniquely barcoded TCR beta cDNA molecule for every two T cells. The donors were split into four age groups: young (average about 16 years), middle-aged (about 40), aged (around 67) and long-lived (under 85). Two additional independent replicas of 1 million unique cDNA reads from the same blood draw were analyzed for two donors (one aged 18 to 30 and one aged 80 or older). To avoid experimental bias, donors of different ages were distributed randomly across sequencing lanes. The study measured age-related changes in TCR beta repertoire diversity using deep sequencing normalized with unique cDNA molecular identifiers.

This clonotype was observed a handful of times. Which antigen it targets is not known. The sample holds no much larger clone one base away, and base qualities are not on file. Donors were 30 to 45 systemically healthy Caucasian individuals from Russia aged about 6 to 100 years. Each donor gave roughly 11 milliliters of peripheral blood, drawn into EDTA-treated Vacutainer tubes. PBMCs were isolated by Ficoll-Paque density-gradient centrifugation, with at least 6 million obtained per sample. Total RNA, at least 6 micrograms per sample, was extracted from PBMCs with Trizol reagent. For every donor, an aliquot of PBMCs went through flow cytometry to measure the percentages of naive CD45RAhigh/CD27high T cells. What the research found in general, with its limitations: Compared with the aged group, the long-lived group had more naive CD4+ T cells, fewer expanded clones and increased TCR diversity, a pattern suggesting age selection. Estimates of total diversity based on one million sequenced T cells were considered lower bounds and underestimates. Observed TCR beta diversity per million T cells fell roughly linearly with age, and a significant reduction was already apparent by age roughly 40. Because the CMV infection status of the donors was unknown, age-related changes in expanded clonotypes may potentially have been confounded. Because profiling used bulk unsorted PBMCs, naive and antigen-experienced compartments could not be compared conclusively. There was a strong correlation between observed TCR beta diversity and the percentage of naive T cells measured by flow cytometry.

The CDR3 runs 19 amino acids, cysteine and phenylalanine included. The read is trimmed to its CDR3 DNA, 57 bases read in frame from base 1. V is cut back by 0 bases and J by 0 bases, with 7 bases in the junction unmatched. The germline V gene encodes CDR1 SGHTA and CDR2 FQGNSA. Library preparation was by 5' RACE. The run used an Illumina HiSeq 2500. A second roughly 7 to 12 cycle PCR used a sample-barcoded 5' primer and a J-beta primer mix. A template-switch 5' adaptor carrying 12 random nucleotides introduced a unique molecular identifier onto each TCR beta cDNA molecule. At least 2.5 million CDR3-containing paired-end reads were obtained from each sample. The Mint cDNA synthesis kit, primed by a TRBC-specific oligonucleotide, was used to synthesize first-strand cDNA from all RNA. Following uracil-DNA glycosylase treatment, all cDNA underwent a first 18-cycle PCR with the universal primers M1SS and BC2_uni_R. In the source study's methods: Each sample was normalized by randomly selecting 1 million high-quality reads, each carrying a distinct molecular identifier. Instead of being binned into consensus sequences, reads with shared molecular identifiers were discarded. MiTCR, set to a Q25 quality threshold and the strictest error-elimination algorithm, was used for CDR3 identification, clonotype clustering and error correction. A nonparametric unseen species model with Euler transformation was used to estimate a lower bound on total TCR beta diversity. The public reads were quality trimmed at Q25 with fastp and then assembled into clones with MiXCR by TCRdb, keeping productive beta chains. Records with the same CDR3 protein are collapsed into one entry carrying the most frequent genes and DNA. Clone size and V and J calls follow TCRdb, not the original study. Counted in this sample were 580,000 or so distinct CDR3 sequences; around 48% of them appeared once. In total, the top ten clones hold just under 25% of the sample.

The sequence links TRBV7-2 to TRBJ2-1; a stretch of 11 junction bases matches TRBD2. The sequence was collected from an elderly man in good health. Sequencing was performed on blood. The CDR3 here reads CASSLALAGGISSYNEQFF. The nucleotides read TGTGCCAGCAGCTTAGCCCTAGCGGGGGGAATTAGCTCCTACAATGAGCAGTTCTTC.